Shown below are 7 T cell receptor beta chains from a single sample sequenced in a study of cytotoxic CD8 clonotypes in ibrutinib-treated CLL. Generated by immunoSEQ multiplex PCR, the TCRdb table keeps only in-frame clones and is missing some. The table has approximately 330,000 clones, 80% seen once; the top ten hold 5.5% to 8%. The sequences come from PBMCs, collected before ibrutinib treatment. Receptor source: a human donor with chronic lymphocytic leukemia.

This clone was counted many times. The rearrangement links TRBV6-1 to TRBJ2-6; D gene unclear. The CDR3 covers 15 residues. Per the germline V gene, CDR1 is MNHNS and CDR2 is SASEGT. Trimming pared 2 bases from V and 0 bases from J, leaving 5 bases between. CDR3 bases: TGTGCCAGCAGTGAAATCTACTCTGGGGCCAACGTCCTGACTTTC. Translated: CASSEIYSGANVLTF.

This clone occurred a few times. The chain couples TRBV11-2 to TRBJ2-1; D possibly corresponds to TRBD2 (6 bases). Germline lookup yields CDR1 SGHAT and CDR2 FQNNGV. The ends were cut back, 2 bases at V and 4 bases at J, with 12 bases in the middle. The CDR3 contains 15 residues. This CDR3 is CASSLSRGPYNEQFF. The CDR3, as DNA: TGTGCCAGCAGCTTATCGCGGGGCCCGTACAATGAGCAGTTCTTC.

This chain links TRBV5-4 with TRBJ2-5; TRBD2 matches at 8 bases. The V gene end was trimmed by 0 bases and the J gene end by 5 bases; junction bases not matched to a gene: 6. Germline lookup yields CDR1 SGHNT and CDR2 YYREEE (reference sequence). The CDR3 is 15 amino acids. CDR3 amino acids: CASSLASTSGETQYF. In DNA, the CDR3 is TGTGCCAGCAGCTTGGCTTCCACTAGCGGCGAGACCCAGTACTTC.

Of note for this clone: One end of the junction is discordant with germline, which a read error may explain. V and J are TRBV9 and TRBJ2-7; 7 bases align to TRBD2. Germline V gene sequence: CDR1 SGDLS, CDR2 YYNGEE. The CDR3 has 14 residues. The CDR3 DNA reads as TGTGCCAGCAGCGTCGGACTAGACGTGTACGGGCAGTACTTC. It translates to CASSVGLDVYGQYF.

V gene TRBV5-6 combines with J gene TRBJ2-7; no definite D call. This CDR3 region has 13 residues. CDR1 and CDR2 from the germline V gene are SGHDT and YYEEEE. V dropped 3 bases and J dropped 0 bases, with 7 bases sitting between them. The CDR3 spells CASSYWSSYEQYF. The CDR3 nucleotides are TGTGCCAGCAGCTACTGGAGCTCCTACGAGCAGTACTTC.

V and J are TRBV5-4 and TRBJ2-7, with D possibly TRBD2 on 6 matching bases. Germline values: CDR1 SGHNT, CDR2 YYREEE (reference sequence). This CDR3 is built from 13 residues. Trimming stripped 1 base from V and 7 bases from J, with 12 bases between. CDR3 residues: CASSLMGGGEQYF. The CDR3 DNA reads as TGTGCCAGCAGCTTGATGGGAGGAGGTGAGCAGTACTTC.

V and J are TRBV7-9 and TRBJ1-5; D perhaps matches TRBD1 (5 bases). The CDR3 is 11 amino acids. Germline-derived CDR1 and CDR2 are SEHNR and FQNEAQ (reference sequence). V lost 8 bases, J lost 9 bases, and 11 bases lay in between. The CDR3 sequence: CASGDRRPQHF. The CDR3 DNA reads TGTGCCAGCGGGGACCGACGGCCCCAGCATTTT.